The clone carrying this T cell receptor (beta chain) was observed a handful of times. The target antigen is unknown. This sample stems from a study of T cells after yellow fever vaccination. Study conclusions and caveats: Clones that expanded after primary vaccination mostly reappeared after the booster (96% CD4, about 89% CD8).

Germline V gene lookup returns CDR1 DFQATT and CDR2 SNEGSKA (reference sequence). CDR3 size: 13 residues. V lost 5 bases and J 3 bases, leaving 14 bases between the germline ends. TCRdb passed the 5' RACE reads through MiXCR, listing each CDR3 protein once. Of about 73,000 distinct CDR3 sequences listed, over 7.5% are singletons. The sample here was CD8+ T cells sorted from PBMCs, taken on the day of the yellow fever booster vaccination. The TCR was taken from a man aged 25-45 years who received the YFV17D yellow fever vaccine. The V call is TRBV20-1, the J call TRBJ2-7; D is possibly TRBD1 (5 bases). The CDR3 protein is CSAPGIDSYEQYF. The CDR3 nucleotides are TGCAGTGCTCCAGGAATTGACAGCTACGAGCAGTACTTC.